This TCR beta chain emerged from a study of cytomegalovirus exposure and HLA in healthy donors. The wider study: As an earlier analysis found, 150 million to 200 million T cells yielded over 95 million unique TCR beta sequences. Findings of the study overall: The study assumed roughly uniform donor sequencing depth for presence/absence analyses.

The V gene end was trimmed by 6 bases and the J gene end by 3 bases; junction bases not matched to a gene: 4. The CDR3 has 13 amino acids. CDR1 is MNHNS, CDR2 SASEGT, per germline. To note about this clone: The antigen remains unidentified.

The PCR contained 60 Vbeta and 13 Jbeta primers. Original processing methods: Per a later analysis, the number of unique TCR beta chains was about 78 million, of which about 11 million were shared. Measured with immunoSEQ multiplex PCR; TCRdb has only the in-frame clones, and not every one. V and J calls and clone size are given by that table; D and trimming were obtained from the DNA. The sample lists about 130,000 clones, under 85% occurring once. Unrecorded immune exposure was likely among donors, who were nominally healthy when sampled. The specimen was PBMCs. The gene calls are TRBV6-1 and TRBJ2-7; 8 bases align to TRBD2. The TCR was taken from a woman in her forties or fifties in good health and CMV-seropositive. Here the CDR3 reads CASSRGGDYEQYF. The CDR3, as DNA: TGTGCCAGCAGCCGGGGGGGGGACTACGAGCAGTACTTC.